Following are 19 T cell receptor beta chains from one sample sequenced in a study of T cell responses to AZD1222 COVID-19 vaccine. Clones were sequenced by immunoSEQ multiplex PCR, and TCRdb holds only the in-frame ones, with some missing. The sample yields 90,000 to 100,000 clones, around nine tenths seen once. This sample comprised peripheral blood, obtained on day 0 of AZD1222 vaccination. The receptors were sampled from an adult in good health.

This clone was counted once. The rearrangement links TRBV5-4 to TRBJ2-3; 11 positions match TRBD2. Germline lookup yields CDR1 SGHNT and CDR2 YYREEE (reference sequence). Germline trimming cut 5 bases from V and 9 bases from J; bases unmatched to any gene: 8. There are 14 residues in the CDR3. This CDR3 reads CASRPGTSGLTQYF. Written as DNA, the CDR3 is TGTGCCAGCAGGCCCGGGACTAGCGGTCTCACGCAGTATTTT.

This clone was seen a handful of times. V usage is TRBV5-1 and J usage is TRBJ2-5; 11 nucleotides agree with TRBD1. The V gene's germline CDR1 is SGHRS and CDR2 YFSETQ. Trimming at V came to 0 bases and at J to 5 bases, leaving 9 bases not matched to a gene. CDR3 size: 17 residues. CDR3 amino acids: CASSLDGTGGLSETQYF. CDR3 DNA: TGCGCCAGCAGCTTGGACGGGACAGGGGGATTGAGTGAGACCCAGTACTTC.

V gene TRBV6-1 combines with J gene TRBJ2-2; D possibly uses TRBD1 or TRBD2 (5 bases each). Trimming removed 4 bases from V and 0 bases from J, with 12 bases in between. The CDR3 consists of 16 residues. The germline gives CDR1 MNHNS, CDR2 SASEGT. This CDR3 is CASSGPGTTNTGELFF. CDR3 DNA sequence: TGTGCCAGCAGTGGTCCGGGGACCACGAACACCGGGGAGCTGTTTTTT.

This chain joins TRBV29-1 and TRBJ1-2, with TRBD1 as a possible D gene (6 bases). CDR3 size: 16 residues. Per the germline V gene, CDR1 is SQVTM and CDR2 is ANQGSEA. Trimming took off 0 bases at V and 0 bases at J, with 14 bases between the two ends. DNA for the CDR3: TGCAGCGTTGAAGACTTCCGGGACACCACTAACTATGGCTACACCTTC. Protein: CSVEDFRDTTNYGYTF.

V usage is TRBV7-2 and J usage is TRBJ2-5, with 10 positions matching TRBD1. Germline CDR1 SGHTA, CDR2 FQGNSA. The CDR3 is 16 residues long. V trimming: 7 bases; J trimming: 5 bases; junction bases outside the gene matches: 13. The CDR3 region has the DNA TGTGCCAGCAAGCGGGGACAGGGGACTTCTCGGGAGACCCAGTACTTC. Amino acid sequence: CASKRGQGTSRETQYF.

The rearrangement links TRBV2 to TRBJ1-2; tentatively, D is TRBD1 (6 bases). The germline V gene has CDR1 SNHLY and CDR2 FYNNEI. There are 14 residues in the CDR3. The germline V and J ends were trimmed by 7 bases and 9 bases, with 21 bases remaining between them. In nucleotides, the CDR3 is TGTGCCAGCAACCTGATAGGGGGAAGAGGGAGCTACACCTTC. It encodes CASNLIGGRGSYTF.

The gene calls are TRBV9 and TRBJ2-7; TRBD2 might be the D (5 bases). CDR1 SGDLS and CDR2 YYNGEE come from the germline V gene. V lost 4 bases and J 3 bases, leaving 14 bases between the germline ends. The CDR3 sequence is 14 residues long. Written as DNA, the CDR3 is TGTGCCAGCAGCAAGGGAGAAGCGAGCTACGAGCAGTACTTC. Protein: CASSKGEASYEQYF.

CDR3 sequence: CSAGISGSNTGELFF. The CDR3, as DNA: TGCAGCGCCGGGATTAGCGGGAGTAACACCGGGGAGCTGTTTTTT. The chain employs TRBV29-1 and TRBJ2-2; 9 bases line up with TRBD2. After removal of 7 bases from V and 2 bases from J, the junction contained 8 bases not matched to a gene. The CDR3 is made up of 15 amino acids. Germline V CDR1 and CDR2: SQVTM, ANQGSEA.

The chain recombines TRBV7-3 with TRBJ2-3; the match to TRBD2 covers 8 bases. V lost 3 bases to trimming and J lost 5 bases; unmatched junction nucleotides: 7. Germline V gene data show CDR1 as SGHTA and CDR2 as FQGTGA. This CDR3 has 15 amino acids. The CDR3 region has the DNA TGTGCCAGCAGCTTCGACGGGAGGGCCGAAGATACGCAGTATTTT. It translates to CASSFDGRAEDTQYF. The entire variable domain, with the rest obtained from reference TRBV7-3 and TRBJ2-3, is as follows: GAGVSQTPSNKVTEKGKYVELRCDPISGHTALYWYRQSLGQGPEFLIYFQGTGAADDSGLPNDRFFAVRPEGSVSTLKIQRTERGDSAVYLCASSFDGRAEDTQYFGPGTRLTVL.

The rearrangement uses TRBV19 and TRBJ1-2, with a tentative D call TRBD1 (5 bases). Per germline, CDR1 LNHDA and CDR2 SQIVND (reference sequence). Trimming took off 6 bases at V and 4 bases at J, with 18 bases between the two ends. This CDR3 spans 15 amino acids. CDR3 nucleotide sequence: TGTGCCAGTAGACCCGGGACGGTCTCACCCTATGGCTACACCTTC. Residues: CASRPGTVSPYGYTF.

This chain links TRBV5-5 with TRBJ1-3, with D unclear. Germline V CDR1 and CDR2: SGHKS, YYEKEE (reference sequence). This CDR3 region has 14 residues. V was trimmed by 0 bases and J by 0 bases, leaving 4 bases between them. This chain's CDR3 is CASSLVSSGNTIYF. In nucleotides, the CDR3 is TGTGCCAGCAGCTTGGTCTCCTCTGGAAACACCATATATTTT.

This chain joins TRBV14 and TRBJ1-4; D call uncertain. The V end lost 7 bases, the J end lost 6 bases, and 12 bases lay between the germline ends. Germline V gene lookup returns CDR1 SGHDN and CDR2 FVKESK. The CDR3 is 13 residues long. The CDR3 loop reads CASKAEGHEKLFF. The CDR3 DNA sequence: TGTGCCAGCAAGGCAGAAGGCCATGAAAAACTGTTTTTT.

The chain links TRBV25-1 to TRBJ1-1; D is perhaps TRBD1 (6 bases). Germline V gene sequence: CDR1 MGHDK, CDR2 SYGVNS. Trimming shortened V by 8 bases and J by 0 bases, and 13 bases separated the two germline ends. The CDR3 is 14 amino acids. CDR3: CASRQTGLNTEAFF. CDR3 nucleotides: TGTGCCAGCCGCCAGACAGGTTTGAACACTGAAGCTTTCTTT.

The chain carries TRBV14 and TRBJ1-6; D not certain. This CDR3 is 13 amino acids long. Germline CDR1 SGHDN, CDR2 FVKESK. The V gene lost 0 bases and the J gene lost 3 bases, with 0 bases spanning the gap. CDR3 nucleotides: TGTGCCAGCAGCCAAGACTATAATTCACCCCTCCACTTT. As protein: CASSQDYNSPLHF.

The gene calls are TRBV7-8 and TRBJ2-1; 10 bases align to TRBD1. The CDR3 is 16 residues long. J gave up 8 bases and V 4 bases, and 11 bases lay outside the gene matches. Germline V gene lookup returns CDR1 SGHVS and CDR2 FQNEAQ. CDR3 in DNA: TGTGCCAGCAGCTATAACCGGGACAGGGGTCCCTATGAGCAGTTCTTC. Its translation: CASSYNRDRGPYEQFF.

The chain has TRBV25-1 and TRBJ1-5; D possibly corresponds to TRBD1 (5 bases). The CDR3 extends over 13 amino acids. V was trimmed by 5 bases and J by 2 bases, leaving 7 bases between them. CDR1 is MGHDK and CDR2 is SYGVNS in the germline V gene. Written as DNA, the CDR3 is TGTGCCAGCAGTCAAGGGGGCAATCAGCCCCAGCATTTT. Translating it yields CASSQGGNQPQHF.

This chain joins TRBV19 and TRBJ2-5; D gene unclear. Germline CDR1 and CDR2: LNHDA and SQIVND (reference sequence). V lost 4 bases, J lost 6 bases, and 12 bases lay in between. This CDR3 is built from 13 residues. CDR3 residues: CASSTAYSQTQYF. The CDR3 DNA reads TGTGCCAGTAGTACCGCTTACAGTCAGACCCAGTACTTC.

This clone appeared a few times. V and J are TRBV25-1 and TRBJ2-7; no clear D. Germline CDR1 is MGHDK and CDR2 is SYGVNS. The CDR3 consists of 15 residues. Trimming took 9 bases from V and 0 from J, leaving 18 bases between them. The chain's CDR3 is CASPSSGYSSYEQYV. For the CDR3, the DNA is TGTGCCAGTCCCTCCTCCGGCTATAGCTCCTACGAGCAGTACGTC.

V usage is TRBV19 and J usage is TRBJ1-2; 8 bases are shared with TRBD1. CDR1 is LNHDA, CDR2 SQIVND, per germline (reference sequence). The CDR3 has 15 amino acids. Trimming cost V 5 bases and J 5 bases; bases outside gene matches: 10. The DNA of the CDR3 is TGTGCCAGTAGTGTGACAGGAGGGACAGGATATGGCTACACCTTC. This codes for CASSVTGGTGYGYTF.